These 13 T cell receptor beta chains were sequenced from one sample in a study of T cell responses to AZD1222 COVID-19 vaccine. Sequencing was performed with immunoSEQ multiplex PCR; in TCRdb, only in-frame clones are kept and a portion is missing. The sample records under 200,000 clones, roughly 92% being singletons. Sequences were derived from peripheral blood, sampled on day 0 of AZD1222 vaccination. The receptor set was obtained from an adult in good health.

The chain is built from TRBV27 and TRBJ2-4; D remains unclear. Germline loops: CDR1 MNHEY, CDR2 SMNVEV (reference sequence). Trimming stripped 8 bases from V and 2 bases from J, with 16 bases between. This CDR3 is built from 15 residues. Here the CDR3 DNA reads TGTGCCAGCGCCGCATTTAGAGATCCCAAAAACATTCAGTACTTC. Translating it yields CASAAFRDPKNIQYF.

This sequence joins TRBV27 and TRBJ2-7, with D possibly being TRBD2 (7 bases). The germline V and J ends were trimmed by 5 bases and 6 bases, with 20 bases remaining between them. CDR3 length equals 15 residues. CDR1 and CDR2 (germline): MNHEY, SMNVEV (reference sequence). This chain's CDR3 is CASSQRTGGYLEQYF. CDR3 DNA sequence: TGTGCCAGCAGTCAACGGACGGGGGGCTATCTCGAGCAGTACTTC.

The chain recombines TRBV3-1 (or the pseudogene TRBV3-2) with TRBJ2-1; maybe TRBD2 (7 bases). The V end was cut by 1 base, the J end by 12 bases, with 10 bases between. CDR3 length equals 12 residues. Per germline, CDR1 LGHDT and CDR2 YNNKEL (reference sequence). CDR3 amino acids: CASSQVRGGQFF. DNA of the CDR3: TGTGCCAGCAGCCAAGTAAGGGGGGGGCAGTTCTTC.

V usage is TRBV18 and J usage is TRBJ1-1; D not resolved. The germline V gene encodes CDR1 KGHSH and CDR2 LQKENI. Trimming took 0 bases from V and 9 from J, leaving 8 bases between them. CDR3 length: 12 amino acids. The CDR3 loop reads CASSPPGRKAFF. The CDR3 DNA reads as TGTGCCAGCTCACCACCAGGAAGGAAAGCTTTCTTT.

This chain joins TRBV2 and TRBJ1-1, with D uncertain. Germline lookup yields CDR1 SNHLY and CDR2 FYNNEI. V was cut by 2 bases and J by 1 base, with 8 bases left in between. This CDR3 is 14 amino acids long. The CDR3 is CASSEIIPNTEAFF. CDR3 nucleotides: TGTGCCAGCAGTGAAATCATTCCGAACACTGAAGCTTTCTTT.

This clone has a single count. The germline gene is not matched at one end of the junction; a read error may be the cause. The V and J genes are TRBV7-7 and TRBJ2-3; a possible D gene is TRBD2 (6 bases). The CDR3 has 16 amino acids. The germline V gene encodes CDR1 SSHAT and CDR2 FNYEAQ (reference sequence). The CDR3 loop is CASSFGGKGSTDTQYF. The CDR3 coding sequence is TGTGCTAGCAGCTTTGGGGGGAAAGGAAGCACAGATACGCAGTATTTT.

The chain joins TRBV29-1 to TRBJ1-5; D is unclear. The CDR3 is 9 residues long. Germline V gene sequence: CDR1 SQVTM, CDR2 ANQGSEA. Trimming took off 4 bases at V and 9 bases at J, with 4 bases between the two ends. Written as DNA, the CDR3 is TGCAGCGTTGGCGTGCCCCAGCATTTT. It encodes CSVGVPQHF.

The chain is built from TRBV5-5 and TRBJ1-4; 9 positions match TRBD1. The V gene end was trimmed by 6 bases and the J gene end by 6 bases; junction bases not matched to a gene: 12. This CDR3 contains 16 residues. The V gene's germline CDR1 is SGHKS and CDR2 YYEKEE (reference sequence). The CDR3 bases are TGTGCCAGCACCCTCGCCGGGGGACAGGGTTATGAAAAACTGTTTTTT. Its protein product is CASTLAGGQGYEKLFF.

The V and J genes are TRBV6-1 and TRBJ2-7; either TRBD1 or TRBD2 may fit D (5 bases each). The CDR3 sequence is 16 residues long. The germline CDR1 and CDR2 sequences are MNHNS and SASEGT. The V end was cut by 0 bases, the J end by 0 bases, with 12 bases between. Written as DNA, the CDR3 is TGTGCCAGCAGTGAAGCGCTTCTGGGGGACTCCTACGAGCAGTACTTC. Amino acid sequence: CASSEALLGDSYEQYF.

This clone was observed a single time. The V and J genes are TRBV4-2 and TRBJ2-5, with D perhaps TRBD2 (6 bases). V lost 3 bases to trimming and J lost 2 bases, with 19 bases between them. The CDR3 length is 17 residues. Germline assignment: CDR1 LGHNA and CDR2 YNFKEQ. The CDR3 reads CASSQMLTAAGQETQYF. The CDR3 DNA follows: TGTGCCAGCAGCCAGATGTTGACAGCCGCGGGGCAAGAGACCCAGTACTTC.

The genes are TRBV7-2 and TRBJ1-1; D perhaps matches TRBD1 (6 bases). V was pared by 4 bases and J by 1 base, with 10 bases between. The CDR3 is 14 residues long. Germline-derived CDR1 and CDR2 are SGHTA and FQGNSA. The CDR3: CASSSQGRNTEAFF. CDR3 in DNA: TGTGCCAGCAGCTCTCAGGGGAGGAACACTGAAGCTTTCTTT. The variable domain in full, with the rest retrieved from reference TRBV7-2 and TRBJ1-1, is GAGVSQSPSNKVTEKGKDVELRCDPISGHTALYWYRQSLGQGLEFLIYFQGNSAPDKSGLPSDRFSAERTGGSVSTLTIQRTQQEDSAVYLCASSSQGRNTEAFFGQGTRLTVV.

The V and J genes are TRBV4-2 and TRBJ1-1; D gene unclear. From germline, CDR1 is LGHNA and CDR2 YNFKEQ. The V gene lost 2 bases and the J gene lost 1 base, with 8 bases spanning the gap. CDR3 length: 14 amino acids. CDR3 coding DNA: TGTGCCAGCAGCCAATTACAGCGGAACACTGAAGCTTTCTTT. Amino acids: CASSQLQRNTEAFF.

CDR3 sequence: CASTRGGFRSPLHF. CDR3 sequence (DNA): TGTGCCAGCACCCGGGGAGGGTTCCGTTCACCCCTCCACTTT. V usage is TRBV28 and J usage is TRBJ1-6, with D unresolved. Germline V gene lookup returns CDR1 MDHEN and CDR2 SYDVKM. The CDR3 extends over 14 amino acids. V was shortened by 7 bases and J by 9 bases, with 16 bases between the two germline ends.